The 5 T cell receptor beta chains given below trace back to one sample, sequenced in a study of T cells after yellow fever vaccination. MiXCR, run by TCRdb on the 5' RACE reads, gives a single entry per CDR3 protein. The top ten hold about 3.3% of the sample, which has about 220,000 distinct CDR3 sequences, roughly 3% seen once. Sequencing was performed on CD4+ T cells sorted from PBMCs, taken 10 days after the yellow fever booster vaccination. The receptors were sampled from a man younger than 35 who received the YFV17D yellow fever vaccine.

This clonotype has ten or more counts. This chain uses TRBV3-1 with TRBJ1-2; TRBD1 matches at 7 bases. Per the germline V gene, CDR1 is LGHDT and CDR2 is YNNKEL (reference sequence). This CDR3 comprises 14 residues. After removal of 4 bases from V and 4 bases from J, the junction contained 6 bases not matched to a gene. The CDR3 nucleotides read TGTGCCAGCAGCCGGACAGGTCCGCCCTATGGCTACACCTTC. Amino acids: CASSRTGPPYGYTF.

There are many counts of this clonotype. V is TRBV5-1 and J is TRBJ2-2, with 9 nucleotides matching TRBD1. Losses at the gene ends were 6 bases for V and 5 bases for J; bases not matched to a gene: 5. The CDR3 contains 14 residues. CDR1 and CDR2 (germline): SGHRS, YFSETQ. CDR3 sequence reads: CASTQTGGTGELFF. CDR3 DNA: TGCGCCAGCACTCAGACAGGGGGAACCGGGGAGCTGTTTTTT.

Ten or more counts support this clonotype. This chain joins TRBV5-1 and TRBJ2-7; D is uncertain. V lost 0 bases to trimming and J lost 1 base, with 8 bases between them. This CDR3 has 14 amino acids. The germline V gene has CDR1 SGHRS and CDR2 YFSETQ. The CDR3 loop is CASSLGPVSYEQYV. The CDR3 DNA reads TGCGCCAGCAGCTTGGGCCCCGTATCCTACGAGCAGTACGTC.

There are many counts of this clonotype. The DNA for the CDR3 is TGTGCCAGCAGCTATAGCGGGGGGGCCGAGGAGACCCAGTACTTC. This gives the protein CASSYSGGAEETQYF. This sequence joins TRBV4-2 and TRBJ2-5; 11 positions agree with TRBD2. V was pared by 5 bases and J by 5 bases, with 7 bases of the junction left unmatched. The germline CDR1 and CDR2 sequences are LGHNA and YNFKEQ. The CDR3 spans 15 residues.

The CDR3 sequence: CASSLVGASMTDTQYF. The CDR3 DNA reads as TGCGCCAGCAGCTTGGTCGGGGCTAGTATGACAGATACGCAGTATTTT. The rearrangement links TRBV5-1 to TRBJ2-3; either TRBD1 or TRBD2 may fit D (5 bases each). Trimming shortened V by 0 bases and J by 3 bases, and 14 bases separated the two germline ends. CDR1 SGHRS and CDR2 YFSETQ come from the germline V gene. There are 16 residues in the CDR3.